This T cell receptor beta chain is from a study of Graves' ophthalmopathy and Graves' hyperthyroidism (dated by TCRdb to about 2018). At the level of the whole study: Peripheral blood was collected at initial diagnosis, prior to any treatment. The study used signatures of the TCR beta repertoire to tell Graves' ophthalmopathy apart from Graves' hyperthyroidism and to predict which patients would progress to ophthalmopathy. In total, 135 blood samples were TCR-sequenced: 43 ophthalmopathy, under 80 hyperthyroidism and about 17 hyperthyroidism-to-ophthalmopathy patients. A discovery set of about 99 patients (43 ophthalmopathy, approximately 58 stable hyperthyroidism) was enrolled to explore V-J signatures distinguishing ophthalmopathy from hyperthyroidism. For independent validation, a separate cohort was made up of fewer than 20 hyperthyroidism patients plus 17 patients who later progressed from hyperthyroidism to ophthalmopathy. In about six hyperthyroidism patients, the T-cell repertoires found in thyroid tissue were compared with those found in blood. Following sample collection, hyperthyroidism patients were given methimazole at a starting dose of 30 mg daily, and ophthalmopathy patients were given high-dose intravenous methylprednisolone. The roughly 100 discovery patients were randomly split 7:3 into training and test sets. General findings and caveats noted by the study authors: Sample size was not statistically predetermined, and group allocation was not concealed from the investigators. Most expanded thyroid clonotypes with frequency above 0.001 were also detected in blood, suggesting blood repertoires may reflect the thyroid immune response. In cross-validation, the 13-signature model distinguished ophthalmopathy from stable hyperthyroidism with less than 90% sensitivity and around 81% specificity, while in the test set the corresponding values were around 79% and 71%. In validation, the model predicted ophthalmopathy progression with nearly 71% sensitivity and less than 80% specificity; 12 predicted patients were CT-confirmed with GO in a median of about 6.2 months.

Hyperthyroidism was considered stable if no progression to ophthalmopathy occurred within 18 months of follow-up. Patients with hyperthyroidism were aged 18 to 65 years, had been newly diagnosed, and had a disease duration of less than 2 months. Anyone with other autoimmune diseases, uncontrolled infections, pregnancy or lactation was excluded from the study. Clinical symptoms, serum thyroxine, TRAb, thyroid ultrasound and orbital computed tomography were used for diagnosis. Using Ficoll-Paque density gradient centrifugation, PBMCs were isolated from 10 ml of fresh peripheral blood. Total RNA was extracted with Trizol reagent and quality-checked on an Agilent 2100 Bioanalyzer. With regard to this clonotype: Its antigen is not yet known. No base-level quality is on record; no much larger clone is a single base apart.

For repertoire sequencing, TCR beta CDR3 regions were amplified from RNA transcripts. The first round was an RT-PCR using HTBI primers with the Qiagen OneStep RT-PCR kit, and this first round was followed by a second-round multiplex PCR, then size selection and purification. Sequencing of the libraries was carried out on an Illumina HiSeq2000 in paired-end mode with 100 bp reads. The authors' analysis ran thus. SOAPnuke was used to process the reads, removing any read that contained adapters or uncalled bases, had a mean Phred below 15, or lacked an exact match to the constant primer or identifier. COPE v1.2.5 was used to merge the high-quality paired reads. Each unique nucleotide sequence was defined as a clonotype, and clonotypes were aligned to IMGT TRB V, D and J references with MiTCR v1.1. The analysis was limited to V-J combinations with a frequency above 0.0001, which together covered about 99% of repertoires. A TCR clonal expansion and chaos score per V-J combination was defined as the ratio of F50 clonal expansion to chaos observed in the TCRdist matrix. Welch's t-statistics and random forest were used to reduce the features to roughly 14 V-J combinations, which were then used as input to a naive Bayes classifier. Thyroid-blood repertoire similarity was quantified with the Morisita-Horn index. TCRdb reanalyzed the raw reads on its own, using fastp at Q25 for trimming and MiXCR for clone calling, and kept in-frame beta chains. Under each unique CDR3 protein, matching rows form one entry showing the most common genes and DNA. These V and J calls rely on TCRdb rather than the paper's analysis. The sample includes 400,000 to 500,000 distinct CDR3 sequences, with roughly 21% observed a single time. The ten largest clones capture approximately 3.2% of the sample.

The sequencing input was peripheral blood. The sequence came from a woman younger than 35 with stable Graves' hyperthyroidism. Donor details come from another sample of the same person, matched by shared clones.

The bases are TGCAGCGTTGGGGCCTCGGAGACCCAGTACTTC. The encoded protein is CSVGASETQYF. The V gene is TRBV29-1 and the J gene is TRBJ2-5; no D gene is confidently identified. From its cysteine to its phenylalanine, the CDR3 spans 11 amino acids. The sequence is cut down to CDR3 DNA, 33 bases in frame from base 1. V drops 4 bases and J drops 5 bases, leaving 8 bases in between. The germline V gene yields SQVTM for CDR1 and ANQGSEA for CDR2.